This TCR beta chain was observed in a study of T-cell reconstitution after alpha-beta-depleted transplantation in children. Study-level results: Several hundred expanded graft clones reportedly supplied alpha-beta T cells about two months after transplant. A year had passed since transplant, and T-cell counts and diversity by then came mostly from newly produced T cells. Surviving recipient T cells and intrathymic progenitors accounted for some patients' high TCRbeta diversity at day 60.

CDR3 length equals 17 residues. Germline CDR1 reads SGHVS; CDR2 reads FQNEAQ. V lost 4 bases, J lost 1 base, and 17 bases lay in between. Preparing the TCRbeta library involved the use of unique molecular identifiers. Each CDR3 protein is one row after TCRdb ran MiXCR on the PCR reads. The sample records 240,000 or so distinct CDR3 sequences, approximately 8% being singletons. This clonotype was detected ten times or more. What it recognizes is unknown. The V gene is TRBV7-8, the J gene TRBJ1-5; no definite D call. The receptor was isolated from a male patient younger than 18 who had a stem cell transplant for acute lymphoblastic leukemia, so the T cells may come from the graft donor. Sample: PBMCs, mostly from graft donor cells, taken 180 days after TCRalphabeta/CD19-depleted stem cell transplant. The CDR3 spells CASSSSPRTSSNQPQHF. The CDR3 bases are TGTGCCAGCAGCTCCAGTCCGCGGACCAGCAGCAATCAGCCCCAGCATTTT.